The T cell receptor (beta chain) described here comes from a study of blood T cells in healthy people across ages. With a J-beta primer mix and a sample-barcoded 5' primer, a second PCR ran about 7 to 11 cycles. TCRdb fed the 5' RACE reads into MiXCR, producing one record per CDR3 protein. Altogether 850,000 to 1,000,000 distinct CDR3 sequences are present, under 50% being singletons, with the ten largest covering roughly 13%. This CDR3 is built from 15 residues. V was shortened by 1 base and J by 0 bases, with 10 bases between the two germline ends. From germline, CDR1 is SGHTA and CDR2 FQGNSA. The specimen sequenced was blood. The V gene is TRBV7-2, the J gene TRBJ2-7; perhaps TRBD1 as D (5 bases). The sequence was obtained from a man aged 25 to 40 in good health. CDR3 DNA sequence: TGTGCCAGCAGCTTAGAGGGGAAATACTCCTACGAGCAGTACTTC. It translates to CASSLEGKYSYEQYF. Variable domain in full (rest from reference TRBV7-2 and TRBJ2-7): GAGVSQSPSNKVTEKGKDVELRCDPISGHTALYWYRQSLGQGLEFLIYFQGNSAPDKSGLPSDRFSAERTGGSVSTLTIQRTQQEDSAVYLCASSLEGKYSYEQYFGPGTRLTVT.